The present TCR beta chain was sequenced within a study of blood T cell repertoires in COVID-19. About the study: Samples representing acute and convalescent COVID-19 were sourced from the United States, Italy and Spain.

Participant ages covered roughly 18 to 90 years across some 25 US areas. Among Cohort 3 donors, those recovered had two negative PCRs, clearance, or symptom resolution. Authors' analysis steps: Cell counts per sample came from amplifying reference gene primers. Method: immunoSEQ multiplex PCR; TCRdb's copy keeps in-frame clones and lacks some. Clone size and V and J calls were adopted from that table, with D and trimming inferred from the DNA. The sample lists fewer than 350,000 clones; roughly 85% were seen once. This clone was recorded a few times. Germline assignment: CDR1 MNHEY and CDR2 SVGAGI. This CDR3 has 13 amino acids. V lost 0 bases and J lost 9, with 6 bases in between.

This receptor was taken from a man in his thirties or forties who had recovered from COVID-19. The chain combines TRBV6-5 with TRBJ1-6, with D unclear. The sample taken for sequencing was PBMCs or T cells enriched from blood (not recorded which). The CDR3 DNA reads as TGTGCCAGCAGTTACTCGTCCAGTTCACCCCTCCACTTT. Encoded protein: CASSYSSSSPLHF.